The rows below give T cell receptor beta chains drawn from one sample of a study of blood T cell repertoires in COVID-19. Only in-frame clones appear in the TCRdb table, and some are missing; sequencing was by immunoSEQ multiplex PCR. Of roughly 160,000 clones in the sample, about four fifths were seen once. Source material: peripheral blood. The receptors come from a woman older than 75 with COVID-19, enrolled during active disease. CDR3s include the opening cysteine and the closing phenylalanine or tryptophan.

V	length	J	CDR3
TRBV7-2	15	TRBJ1-1	CASSLLTPLNTEAFF
TRBV5-1	15	TRBJ2-1	CASSSGGSKGNEQFF
TRBV6-5	15	TRBJ1-3	CASSPGFNSGNTIYF
TRBV7-3	13	TRBJ1-1	CASSFTANTEAFF
TRBV10-3	14	TRBJ2-2	CAIRGGPNTGELFF
TRBV5-1	15	TRBJ2-7	CASSASVVYTREQYF
TRBV18	15	TRBJ1-2	CASSPPGRGGYGYTF
TRBV19	14	TRBJ1-2	CASRRTGGVYGYTF
TRBV12-3/TRBV12-4	12	TRBJ1-1	CASSFSSGVAFF
TRBV11-2	14	TRBJ2-1	CASSLRGSYNEQFF
TRBV5-1	15	TRBJ2-1	CASSSGTSGRGEQFF
TRBV2	11	TRBJ2-2	CASSRAGELFF
TRBV15	15	TRBJ1-2	CATSRDGQAFYGYTF
TRBV30	10	TRBJ2-7	CAWGNRVQYF
TRBV19	18	TRBJ1-1	CASSTLRDLNLGITEAFF
TRBV9	12	TRBJ1-3	CASSPGTGTIYF
TRBV18	14	TRBJ1-1	CASSVDRGRTEAFF
TRBV6-2/TRBV6-3	15	TRBJ2-1	CASSSQGPTYNEQFF
TRBV5-6	16	TRBJ1-2	CASSKGTGGAYYGYTF
TRBV7-9	15	TRBJ1-1	CASSSADRGWTEAFF
TRBV29-1	13	TRBJ1-1	CSARYAGNTEAFF
TRBV18	16	TRBJ2-7	CASSPLAGDLSYEQYF
TRBV18	20	TRBJ2-3	CASSLDRPLLAGGRPDTQYF
TRBV28	16	TRBJ2-3	CASGTGAYTGTDTQYF
TRBV3-1/TRBV3-2	16	TRBJ1-5	CASSQGTGRRNQPQHF
TRBV3-1/TRBV3-2	12	TRBJ2-5	CASSPRGETQYF
TRBV4-2	16	TRBJ2-2	CASSLILAGNTGELFF
TRBV20-1	17	TRBJ2-3	CSASSGGLAGVTDTQYF
TRBV18	14	TRBJ2-3	CASSYDRATDTQYF
TRBV28	12	TRBJ1-2	CAGGGQLYGYTF
TRBV28	17	TRBJ2-2	CASTPAVGRGLSGELFF